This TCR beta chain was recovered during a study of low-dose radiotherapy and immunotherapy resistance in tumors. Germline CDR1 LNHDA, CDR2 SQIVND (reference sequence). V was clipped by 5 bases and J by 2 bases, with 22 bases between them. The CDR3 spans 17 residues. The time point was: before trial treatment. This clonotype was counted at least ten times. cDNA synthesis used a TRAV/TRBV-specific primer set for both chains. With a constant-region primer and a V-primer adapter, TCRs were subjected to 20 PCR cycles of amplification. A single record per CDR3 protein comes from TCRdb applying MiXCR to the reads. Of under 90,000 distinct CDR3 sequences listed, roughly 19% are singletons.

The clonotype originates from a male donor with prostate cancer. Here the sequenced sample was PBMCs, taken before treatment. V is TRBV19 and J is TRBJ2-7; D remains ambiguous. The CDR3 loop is CASSPSPPGFDAYEQYF. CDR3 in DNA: TGTGCCAGTAGTCCCTCCCCCCCTGGTTTCGATGCCTACGAGCAGTACTTC.